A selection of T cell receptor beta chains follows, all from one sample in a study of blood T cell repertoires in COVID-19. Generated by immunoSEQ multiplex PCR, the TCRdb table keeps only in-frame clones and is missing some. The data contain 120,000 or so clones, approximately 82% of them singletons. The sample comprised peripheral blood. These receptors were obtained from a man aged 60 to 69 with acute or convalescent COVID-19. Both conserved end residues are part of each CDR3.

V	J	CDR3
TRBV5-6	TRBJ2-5	CASSLRTIREGLETQYF
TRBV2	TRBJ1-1	CASSEQGRGTEAFF
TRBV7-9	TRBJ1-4	CASSYGGSSFATNEKLFF
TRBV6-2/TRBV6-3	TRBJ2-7	CASSTGVDLYF
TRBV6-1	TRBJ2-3	CASSDRYGGETDTQYF
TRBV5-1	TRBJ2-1	CASSGTSGRSYNEQFF
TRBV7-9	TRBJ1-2	CASSSQGARFYGYTF
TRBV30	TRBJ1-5	CAWSWGGREPQHF
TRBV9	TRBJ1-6	CASSVDETRAGSPLHF
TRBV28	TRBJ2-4	CASRARGGRIQYF
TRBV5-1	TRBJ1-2	CASSSVPGPYGYTF
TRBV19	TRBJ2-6	CASSIPGSGANVLTF
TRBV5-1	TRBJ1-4	CASSLTGGSNEKLFF
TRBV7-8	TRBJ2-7	CASSFDVREQYF
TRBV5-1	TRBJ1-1	CASSLNRGNTEAFF
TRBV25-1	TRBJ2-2	CASSEGTGGSGELFF
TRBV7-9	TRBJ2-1	CASSRDRGAYNEQFF
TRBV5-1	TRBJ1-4	CASSLRGQNEKLFF
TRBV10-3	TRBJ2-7	CAISDAPPGDYEQYF
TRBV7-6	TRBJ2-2	CASSLRAGGANTGELFF
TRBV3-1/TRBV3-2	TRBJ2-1	CASSQVGGLATYNEQFF
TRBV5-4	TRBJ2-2	CASSSSGPSGRTRTGELFF
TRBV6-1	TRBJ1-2	CASSVASKNNYGYTF
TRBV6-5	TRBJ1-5	CASSRKPSGNQPQHF
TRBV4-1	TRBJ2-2	CASRAARVFGELFF
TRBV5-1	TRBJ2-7	CATRGQAGEQYF
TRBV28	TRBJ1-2	CASNDPGQGARGYTF
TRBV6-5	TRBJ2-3	CASSPRLAGKGTQYF
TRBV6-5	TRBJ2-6	CASGGRGANVLTF
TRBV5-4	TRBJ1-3	CASSLDGGQGNTIYF
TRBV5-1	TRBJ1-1	CASSLAGTGVDAFF
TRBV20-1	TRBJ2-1	CSGADINEQFF
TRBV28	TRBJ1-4	CASRPFRGDSEKLFF
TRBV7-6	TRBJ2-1	CASSLGRSQYNEQFF
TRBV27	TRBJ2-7	CASSLWGGTPSYEQYF
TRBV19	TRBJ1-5	CASSPRQVRTGNQPQHF
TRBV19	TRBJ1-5	CATAPGPGNQPQHF
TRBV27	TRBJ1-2	CASSLRQDPNYGYTF
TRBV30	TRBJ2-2	CAWAVEDWAGELFF
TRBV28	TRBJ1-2	CASTRGVRNTF
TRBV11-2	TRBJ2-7	CASRYRTGRGYF
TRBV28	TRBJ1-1	CASNGVRGTEAFF
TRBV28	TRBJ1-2	CASSFGTGANYGYTF
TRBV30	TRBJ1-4	CAWSRGGNEKLFF
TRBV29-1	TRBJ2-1	CSVPVHDSYNEQFF
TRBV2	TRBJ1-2	CASSGTGYIGYTF
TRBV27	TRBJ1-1	CASRRPGKGTEAFF
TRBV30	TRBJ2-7	CAWSGLAGAVLNEQYF
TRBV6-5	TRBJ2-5	CASSLSDTVQETQYF